These 26 T cell receptor beta chains came from one sample sequenced in a study of blood T cell repertoires in COVID-19. Data came from immunoSEQ multiplex PCR; TCRdb stores just in-frame clones and leaves some out. The sample has about 100,000 clones, roughly 89% seen once. Sequencing was done on a sample of peripheral blood. The receptors originated from a man between 70 and 80 years old with acute or convalescent COVID-19.

This chain links TRBV5-4 with TRBJ2-7; maybe TRBD2 (5 bases). Trimming cost V 4 bases and J 6 bases, with 14 bases left between them. This CDR3 comprises 13 residues. Germline CDR1 and CDR2: SGHNT and YYREEE (reference sequence). This CDR3 reads CASSPTRGGEQYF. The CDR3, as DNA: TGTGCCAGCAGCCCTACTAGAGGCGGCGAGCAGTACTTC.

Note on this clone: A junction boundary mismatches the germline segment, possibly from a read error. The V and J genes are TRBV20-1 and TRBJ2-7, with D possibly being TRBD2 (5 bases). Per the germline V gene, CDR1 is DFQATT and CDR2 is SNEGSKA (reference sequence). CDR3 size: 9 residues. The CDR3 nucleotides are TGCAGTGCTCTCCTTCGGGGTCCCTTC. It specifies CSALLRGPF.

The rearrangement uses TRBV9 and TRBJ2-5; a possible D gene is TRBD1 (6 bases). The CDR3 spans 16 residues. Trimming pared 3 bases from V and 3 bases from J, leaving 18 bases between. Per the germline V gene, CDR1 is SGDLS and CDR2 is YYNGEE. The CDR3 nucleotides read TGTGCCAGCAGCGCCGAACCCGAGGCAGGGGAAGAGACCCAGTACTTC. Translating it yields CASSAEPEAGEETQYF.

This sequence joins TRBV24-1 and TRBJ2-3, with a tentative D call TRBD1 (5 bases). This CDR3 is built from 15 residues. V was trimmed by 3 bases and J by 1 base, leaving 10 bases between them. CDR1 KGHDR and CDR2 SFDVKD come from the germline V gene. The CDR3 DNA reads as TGTGCCACCAGTGATAGCTCCAGGGGCACAGATACGCAGTATTTT. Its protein product is CATSDSSRGTDTQYF.

The V call is TRBV15, the J call TRBJ2-7, with a possible D match to TRBD2 (5 bases). CDR1 is LNHNV, CDR2 YYDKDF, per germline (reference sequence). The length of the CDR3 is 15 residues. The V end was cut by 0 bases, the J end by 1 base, with 10 bases between. CDR3 sequence: CATSRDYGESYEQYF. The CDR3 coding sequence is TGTGCCACCAGCAGAGATTACGGGGAGTCCTACGAGCAGTACTTC.

This chain joins TRBV7-9 and TRBJ2-5, with D unclear. CDR3 length equals 14 residues. Trimming removed 2 bases from V and 1 base from J, with 8 bases in between. CDR1 and CDR2 (germline): SEHNR, FQNEAQ (reference sequence). The CDR3 nucleotides read TGTGCCAGCAGCTTATTTGAGGCCCAAGAGACCCAGTACTTC. The encoded protein is CASSLFEAQETQYF.

The chain recombines TRBV7-6 with TRBJ2-1; 11 positions match TRBD2. Trimming removed 5 bases from V and 4 bases from J; junction bases left unmatched: 10. This CDR3 is 17 amino acids long. CDR1 and CDR2 from the germline V gene are SGHVS and FNYEAQ. The CDR3 coding sequence is TGTGCCAGCAGCCCCGGGACTAGCGGAAACCCGTACAATGAGCAGTTCTTC. Translating gives CASSPGTSGNPYNEQFF. The full variable domain, in which reference TRBV7-6 and TRBJ2-1 provide the parts outside the CDR3, is GAGVSQSPRYKVTKRGQDVALRCDPISGHVSLYWYRQALGQGPEFLTYFNYEAQQDKSGLPNDRFSAERPEGSISTLTIQRTEQRDSAMYRCASSPGTSGNPYNEQFFGPGTRLTVL.

J is TRBJ2-2 and V is TRBV13, with TRBD2 identical over 8 bases. The CDR3 extends over 15 amino acids. The J segment lost 4 bases and the V segment lost 5 bases, leaving 6 bases of the junction unmatched. Per the germline V gene, CDR1 is PRHDT and CDR2 is FYEKMQ (reference sequence). This CDR3 reads CASSLGGAITGELFF. The CDR3, as DNA: TGTGCCAGCAGCCTCGGGGGGGCGATCACCGGGGAGCTGTTTTTT.

The CDR3 reads CASRPTGGYEQYF. CDR3 nucleotide sequence: TGTGCCAGCAGACCAACAGGGGGCTACGAGCAGTACTTC. This chain uses TRBV6-5 with TRBJ2-7, with 8 positions matching TRBD1. CDR1 MNHEY and CDR2 SVGAGI come from the germline V gene. This CDR3 contains 13 residues. The V segment lost 6 bases and the J segment 3 bases; nucleotides outside the gene matches: 4.

The chain joins TRBV13 to TRBJ2-2, with 8 bases lining up with TRBD1. This CDR3 is built from 15 residues. The germline V gene has CDR1 PRHDT and CDR2 FYEKMQ (reference sequence). J was trimmed by 4 bases and V by 10 bases; bases with no gene match: 11. CDR3 nucleotides: TGTGCCACCACTGATCAGGGGGCGGGCACCGGGGAGCTGTTTTTT. It codes for CATTDQGAGTGELFF.

This chain links TRBV5-1 with TRBJ2-1; unclear D gene. Trimming removed 3 bases from V and 0 bases from J, with 7 bases in between. The CDR3 loop spans 14 amino acids. The germline CDR1 and CDR2 sequences are SGHRS and YFSETQ. CDR3 amino acids: CASSSQSSYNEQFF. Here the CDR3 DNA reads TGCGCCAGCAGCTCACAGAGCTCCTACAATGAGCAGTTCTTC.

The chain has TRBV2 and TRBJ2-5, with 9 bases fitting TRBD2. This CDR3 has 14 amino acids. The J segment lost 5 bases and the V segment lost 8 bases, leaving 9 bases of the junction unmatched. Germline-derived CDR1 and CDR2 are SNHLY and FYNNEI. CDR3 sequence: CASRRLAEWETQYF. The CDR3 nucleotides read TGTGCCAGCCGTCGACTAGCGGAATGGGAGACCCAGTACTTC.

The chain combines TRBV5-6 with TRBJ1-3, with D uncertain. Germline values: CDR1 SGHDT, CDR2 YYEEEE. The CDR3 extends over 16 amino acids. V was clipped by 0 bases and J by 3 bases, with 13 bases between them. CDR3 sequence (DNA): TGTGCCAGCAGCTTGGAAGGGCCAGAGGGTGGAAACACCATATATTTT. It specifies CASSLEGPEGGNTIYF.

J is TRBJ1-1 and V is TRBV18, with D perhaps matching TRBD1 (6 bases). Germline V gives CDR1 KGHSH, CDR2 LQKENI. The CDR3 length is 13 residues. Between the trimmed V and J ends, which lost 3 bases and 11 bases, there was a span of 16 bases. In nucleotides, the CDR3 is TGTGCCAGCTCACCGGGGGGGGGCGCGAGTGCTTTCTTT. It specifies CASSPGGGASAFF.

J is TRBJ1-1 and V is TRBV5-4; unclear D gene. V lost 4 bases and J lost 3, with 19 bases in between. CDR1 and CDR2 (germline): SGHNT, YYREEE (reference sequence). The CDR3 loop spans 16 amino acids. CDR3 sequence (DNA): TGTGCCAGCAGCCGAGTTGAGGGTATTGAGTACACTGAAGCTTTCTTT. This gives the protein CASSRVEGIEYTEAFF.

The genes are TRBV7-2 and TRBJ1-2; 10 bases are a match to TRBD1. Germline CDR1 and CDR2: SGHTA and FQGNSA. The CDR3 runs 15 residues. After removal of 3 bases from V and 2 bases from J, the junction contained 3 bases not matched to a gene. In DNA, the CDR3 is TGTGCCAGCAGCTTCGGGACAGGGGTGAACTATGGCTACACCTTC. Translated, it gives CASSFGTGVNYGYTF. The full variable domain, rest sourced from reference TRBV7-2 and TRBJ1-2, is GAGVSQSPSNKVTEKGKDVELRCDPISGHTALYWYRQSLGQGLEFLIYFQGNSAPDKSGLPSDRFSAERTGGSVSTLTIQRTQQEDSAVYLCASSFGTGVNYGYTFGSGTRLTVV.

The chain carries TRBV4-3 and TRBJ2-3; D is perhaps TRBD1 (6 bases). Germline values: CDR1 LGHNA, CDR2 YSLEER. Trimming stripped 3 bases from V and 0 bases from J, with 19 bases between. The CDR3 runs 18 residues. DNA for the CDR3: TGCGCCAGCAGCCACCCCCTGGACAGAGCCCCTAGCACAGATACGCAGTATTTT. Translating it yields CASSHPLDRAPSTDTQYF.

About this clone: This sample includes further DNA sequences coding for the same CDR3. The chain couples TRBV28 to TRBJ2-1; possible D gene TRBD1, 5 bases. The V end lost 2 bases, the J end lost 10 bases, and 15 bases lay between the germline ends. This CDR3 spans 14 amino acids. Germline CDR1 MDHEN, CDR2 SYDVKM. The CDR3 region is CASSLASLGAEQFF. CDR3 bases: TGTGCCAGCAGTTTAGCCTCCTTAGGGGCCGAGCAGTTCTTC.

This chain links TRBV19 with TRBJ1-6; D possibly corresponds to TRBD1 (5 bases). The CDR3 consists of 15 residues. The germline V and J ends were trimmed by 7 bases and 7 bases, with 17 bases remaining between them. Germline CDR1 reads LNHDA; CDR2 reads SQIVND (reference sequence). DNA for the CDR3: TGTGCCAGTAAGACAGATGCTCCTATAAATTCACCCCTCCACTTT. The encoded protein is CASKTDAPINSPLHF. Using reference TRBV19 and TRBJ1-6 for the parts outside the CDR3, the full variable domain is DGGITQSPKYLFRKEGQNVTLSCEQNLNHDAMYWYRQDPGQGLRLIYYSQIVNDFQKGDIAEGYSVSREKKESFPLTVTSAQKNPTAFYLCASKTDAPINSPLHFGNGTRLTVT.

This sequence joins TRBV18 and TRBJ2-7; D unresolved. Trimming removed 3 bases at V and 2 bases at J, with 8 bases between. Per the germline V gene, CDR1 is KGHSH and CDR2 is LQKENI. CDR3 length equals 13 residues. The CDR3 nucleotides are TGTGCCAGCTCACCGGGCAGAGCCTACGAGCAGTACTTC. Its translation: CASSPGRAYEQYF.

This clone was seen more than once but under ten times. The gene calls are TRBV5-4 and TRBJ1-1, with 8 nucleotides matching TRBD1. V lost 1 base and J lost 4; bases outside the gene matches: 3. The CDR3 runs to 14 residues. Germline CDR1 reads SGHNT; CDR2 reads YYREEE (reference sequence). CDR3 nucleotide sequence: TGTGCCAGCAGCTTGACAGGGGGACTCACTGAAGCTTTCTTT. Protein: CASSLTGGLTEAFF.

The count of this clone is one. This chain connects TRBV10-3 to TRBJ2-7, with D tentatively TRBD1 (5 bases). V was trimmed by 5 bases and J by 4 bases, leaving 12 bases between them. The CDR3 totals 13 residues. Germline lookup yields CDR1 ENHRY and CDR2 SYGVKD. DNA for the CDR3: TGTGCCATCAGTTTTGACAGCTTTTACGAGCAGTACTTC. As protein: CAISFDSFYEQYF.

This chain connects TRBV7-9 to TRBJ1-4, with D unresolved. V gave up 5 bases and J gave up 11 bases, with 21 bases separating them. Germline CDR1 and CDR2: SEHNR and FQNEAQ (reference sequence). The CDR3 runs to 15 residues. The CDR3 nucleotides read TGTGCCAGCAGCCCCTCGGAGGTGAAGAGTGAGAAACTGTTTTTT. This codes for CASSPSEVKSEKLFF.

V and J are TRBV4-3 and TRBJ2-7; TRBD2 aligns across 8 bases. J was trimmed by 4 bases and V by 3 bases; bases with no gene match: 11. This CDR3 spans 16 amino acids. The germline V gene has CDR1 LGHNA and CDR2 YSLEER. This CDR3 reads CASSQDRKGLEYEQYF. CDR3 sequence (DNA): TGCGCCAGCAGCCAGGACCGAAAGGGACTAGAGTACGAGCAGTACTTC.

The chain employs TRBV28 and TRBJ1-1; D perhaps matches TRBD1 (6 bases). The V end lost 5 bases, the J end lost 1 base, and 17 bases lay between the germline ends. Germline lookup yields CDR1 MDHEN and CDR2 SYDVKM. The CDR3 totals 16 residues. CDR3 region: CASSRGGSGGNTEAFF. The CDR3 nucleotides read TGTGCCAGCAGTAGGGGGGGGTCTGGTGGGAACACTGAAGCTTTCTTT.

This clone was counted once. CDR3 sequence: CASTYGPGLNSPLHF. CDR3 in DNA: TGTGCCAGCACCTATGGCCCAGGGCTTAATTCACCCCTCCACTTT. The J gene is TRBJ1-6, the V gene TRBV27, with D perhaps TRBD1 (5 bases). V lost 7 bases to trimming and J lost 6 bases, with 16 bases between them. The CDR3 is 15 amino acids. CDR1 is MNHEY and CDR2 is SMNVEV in the germline V gene (reference sequence).